The clone carrying this T cell receptor (beta chain) was observed a handful of times. Its matching antigen is unknown. The data originate from a study of vaccination and CD4 T cells after COVID-19. Overall study results and limits: The cohort comprised relatively few convalescent patients, and no early post-infection timepoints were analyzed.

The study sequenced cultured CD4+ T cell DNA using the Oncomine TCR Beta short-read assay. TCRdb redid the calling of the PCR reads with MiXCR, one entry per CDR3 protein. This table has approximately 12,000 distinct CDR3 sequences, 45% to 60% appearing once. V dropped 5 bases and J dropped 3 bases, with 19 bases sitting between them. The germline CDR1 and CDR2 sequences are MNHNS and SASEGT. The CDR3 length is 16 residues. Regarding treatment: approximately 10-day PBMC culture with coronavirus spike peptide pools or control peptides (ViraFEST assay). Sample: cultured CD4+ T cells from blood, taken after SARS-CoV-2 vaccination. The sequence came from a human donor with COVID-19. The rearrangement uses TRBV6-1 and TRBJ1-1; D possibly corresponds to TRBD1 (5 bases). CDR3 coding DNA: TGTGCCAGCAGTCCCTGGGAGGGGAAAGGGGACACTGAAGCTTTCTTT. Translating gives CASSPWEGKGDTEAFF.